This is a list of T cell receptor beta chains from one sample in a study of T cell responses to AZD1222 COVID-19 vaccine. Clones were sequenced by immunoSEQ multiplex PCR, and TCRdb holds only the in-frame ones, with some missing. The profile shows around 130,000 clones, around 94% of them singletons. Material: peripheral blood, obtained on day 0 of AZD1222 vaccination. The receptors were sampled from an adult in good health. Each CDR3 is given with its conserved first and last residue. Each record gives: D gene, J gene, V gene, clone size, CDR3 length, CDR3 protein, CDR3 DNA. The D gene is left open where the match is weak. Clone size is stated in some rows and not others, as once, few, many or a class when expanded.

TRBD1 | TRBJ2-7 | TRBV28 | NA | 14 | CASSRGQGFSEQYF | TGTGCCAGCAGCCGGGGACAGGGGTTTTCCGAGCAGTACTTC
TRBD2 | TRBJ2-1 | TRBV19 | NA | 12 | CASRDLAGGEFF | TGTGCCAGTAGAGATTTAGCGGGCGGAGAGTTCTTC
NA | TRBJ2-1 | TRBV12-3/TRBV12-4 | NA | 12 | CASSAIRNEQFF | TGTGCCAGCAGTGCCATTAGAAATGAGCAGTTCTTC
NA | TRBJ1-2 | TRBV30 | once | 14 | CAWHRQILLYGYTF | TGTGCCTGGCACCGACAGATACTCTTGTATGGCTACACCTTC
TRBD2 | TRBJ2-5 | TRBV7-2 | NA | 17 | CASSSWALAVSKETQYF | TGTGCCAGCAGCTCGTGGGCACTAGCGGTGAGCAAAGAGACCCAGTACTTC
NA | TRBJ1-4 | TRBV7-9 | NA | 15 | CASSSRAGLNEKLFF | TGTGCCAGCAGCTCTCGGGCAGGCCTTAATGAAAAACTGTTTTTT
TRBD1 | TRBJ2-2 | TRBV29-1 | NA | 17 | CSVELGDRGPNTGELFF | TGCAGCGTTGAATTGGGGGACAGGGGGCCGAACACCGGGGAGCTGTTTTTT
NA | TRBJ2-6 | TRBV28 | NA | 16 | CASSLASLSGANVLTF | TGTGCCAGCAGTTTGGCGTCCCTCTCTGGGGCCAACGTCCTGACTTTC
TRBD1 | TRBJ2-2 | TRBV10-1 | NA | 15 | CASRPGQRDTGELFF | TGCGCCAGCAGACCGGGACAGAGAGACACCGGGGAGCTGTTTTTT
NA | TRBJ2-1 | TRBV3-1/TRBV3-2 | once | 14 | CASAGEGSYNEQFF | TGTGCCAGCGCGGGTGAGGGCTCCTACAATGAGCAGTTCTTC
NA | TRBJ2-4 | TRBV27 | NA | 15 | CASRALGVAKNIQYF | TGTGCCAGCAGGGCACTAGGAGTAGCCAAAAACATTCAGTACTTC
TRBD1 | TRBJ1-5 | TRBV6-5 | once | 13 | CASRADRGQPQHF | TGTGCCAGCAGGGCCGACAGGGGTCAGCCCCAGCATTTT
NA | TRBJ1-5 | TRBV30 | NA | 13 | CAWSVQGSQPQHF | TGTGCCTGGAGTGTACAGGGTAGTCAGCCCCAGCATTTT
TRBD1 | TRBJ2-5 | TRBV4-1 | NA | 14 | CASSQGQGGETQYF | TGCGCCAGCAGCCAGGGACAGGGAGGTGAGACCCAGTACTTC
NA | TRBJ2-3 | TRBV20-1 | NA | 16 | CSASLAGAPAQDTQYF | TGCAGTGCTAGTCTCGCGGGCGCACCGGCGCAAGATACGCAGTATTTT
TRBD2 | TRBJ2-5 | TRBV30 | NA | 14 | CAWNTGGYQETQYF | TGTGCCTGGAACACGGGAGGGTACCAAGAGACCCAGTACTTC
NA | TRBJ2-1 | TRBV28 | NA | 16 | CASSPGFDYSYNEQFF | TGTGCCAGCAGTCCCGGCTTCGACTACTCCTACAATGAGCAGTTCTTC
NA | TRBJ1-2 | TRBV12-5 | NA | 14 | CASGLPPPNYGYTF | TGTGCTAGTGGTTTGCCCCCCCCAAACTATGGCTACACCTTC
NA | TRBJ1-1 | TRBV28 | NA | 12 | CASSSGRTEAFF | TGTGCCAGCAGCTCGGGGCGCACTGAAGCTTTCTTT
NA | TRBJ2-3 | TRBV7-3 | NA | 15 | CASSILGAGADTQYF | TGTGCCAGCAGTATTCTCGGGGCCGGGGCAGATACGCAGTATTTT
NA | TRBJ2-5 | TRBV5-1 | NA | 15 | CASSLQGSTQETQYF | TGCGCCAGCAGCTTGCAGGGTTCAACTCAAGAGACCCAGTACTTC
NA | TRBJ1-3 | TRBV5-1 | NA | 14 | CASSLDGAGNTIYF | TGCGCCAGCAGCTTGGATGGGGCTGGAAACACCATATATTTT
NA | TRBJ1-4 | TRBV3-1/TRBV3-2 | NA | 16 | CASSQEGGNREEKLFF | TGTGCCAGCAGCCAAGAGGGGGGAAATCGGGAGGAAAAACTGTTTTTT
NA | TRBJ2-3 | TRBV27 | NA | 13 | CATERSPGDTQYF | TGTGCCACCGAGCGGTCCCCCGGAGATACGCAGTATTTT
NA | TRBJ1-6 | TRBV7-2 | NA | 13 | CASSLGFNSPLHF | TGTGCCAGCAGCTTAGGGTTTAATTCACCCCTCCACTTT
NA | TRBJ1-1 | TRBV28 | once | 15 | CASSLWDYKYSEAFF | TGTGCCAGCAGTTTATGGGATTACAAGTATTCTGAAGCTTTCTTT
NA | TRBJ1-4 | TRBV21-1 | once | 15 | CASSQGNSVNEKLFF | TGTGCCAGCAGCCAGGGAAACAGTGTTAATGAAAAACTGTTTTTT
NA | TRBJ2-2 | TRBV18 | NA | 15 | CASSPQRPSTGELFF | TGTGCCAGCTCACCACAGCGCCCCAGCACCGGGGAGCTGTTTTTT
TRBD2 | TRBJ2-2 | TRBV5-1 | NA | 15 | CASTPTSGAKGELFF | TGCGCCAGCACACCGACTAGCGGCGCGAAGGGGGAGCTGTTTTTT
NA | TRBJ1-1 | TRBV30 | once | 13 | CAWSITGRTEAFF | TGTGCCTGGAGTATCACAGGGCGGACTGAAGCTTTCTTT
TRBD1 | TRBJ2-2 | TRBV28 | NA | 14 | CASSSGQHTGELFF | TGTGCCAGCAGTTCGGGACAGCACACCGGGGAGCTGTTTTTT
TRBD1 | TRBJ2-5 | TRBV5-8 | NA | 19 | CASSLGHTTGGWGWETQYF | TGTGCCAGCAGCTTGGGCCACACGACAGGGGGCTGGGGTTGGGAGACCCAGTACTTC
NA | TRBJ2-5 | TRBV5-1 | NA | 16 | CASSLDVASVQETQYF | TGCGCCAGCAGCTTGGATGTAGCGTCGGTACAAGAGACCCAGTACTTC
TRBD2 | TRBJ2-7 | TRBV6-5 | NA | 14 | CASSYRLAGDEQYF | TGTGCCAGCAGTTACAGACTAGCGGGAGACGAGCAGTACTTC